These T cell receptor beta chains were read from a single sample in a study of cytomegalovirus exposure and HLA in healthy donors. TCRdb keeps only in-frame clones here, not all; method: immunoSEQ multiplex PCR. The profile shows around 180,000 clones, about 84% of them singletons. The sequenced material came from PBMCs. The receptor set was obtained from a man younger than 35 in good health and CMV-seronegative. Both conserved end residues are part of each CDR3. Each record gives: V gene, clone size, D gene, J gene, CDR3 protein, CDR3 DNA. A D gene is named only where the DNA matches it firmly. For some rows the clone size is stated as once, few or many, or as a class when expanded; others skip it.

TRBV27,few,TRBD1,TRBJ1-2,CASSLTGGVNGYTF,TGTGCCAGCAGTTTGACAGGGGGCGTCAATGGCTACACCTTC
TRBV7-9,few,.,TRBJ1-5,CASSSLGAVNQPQHF,TGTGCCAGCAGCTCCCTAGGGGCAGTTAATCAGCCCCAGCATTTT
TRBV6-5,.,.,TRBJ2-1,CASSQGYYNEQFF,TGTGCCAGCAGTCAGGGCTACTACAATGAGCAGTTCTTC
TRBV30,.,TRBD2,TRBJ2-1,CAWGLGRQQFF,TGTGCCTGGGGTCTCGGGAGGCAGCAGTTCTTC
TRBV28,.,.,TRBJ1-2,CASSLMGGGYTF,TGTGCCAGCAGTTTAATGGGGGGGGGCTACACCTTC
TRBV28,.,.,TRBJ1-3,CASSTYLDSSGNTIYF,TGTGCCAGCAGTACCTACCTCGACAGCTCTGGAAACACCATATATTTT
TRBV20-1,.,.,TRBJ2-5,CSANLGETQYF,TGCAGTGCTAACCTGGGCGAGACCCAGTACTTC
TRBV4-3,.,TRBD1,TRBJ2-3,CASSPRQGADTQYF,TGCGCCAGCAGCCCCCGACAGGGGGCAGATACGCAGTATTTT
TRBV10-2,few,.,TRBJ1-5,CASSSGNEQPQHF,TGCGCCAGCAGTTCAGGGAACGAACAGCCCCAGCATTTT
TRBV11-1,.,.,TRBJ2-5,CASLTRSGLQETQYF,TGTGCCAGCCTAACCCGGAGCGGGCTCCAAGAGACCCAGTACTTC
TRBV4-1,.,.,TRBJ1-2,CASSPADGGNYGYTF,TGCGCCAGCAGCCCAGCGGATGGGGGCAACTATGGCTACACCTTC
TRBV10-3,.,.,TRBJ1-2,CAISESNWRGGGYTF,TGTGCCATCAGTGAGTCCAATTGGCGAGGAGGCGGCTACACCTTC
TRBV5-4,few,TRBD1,TRBJ1-1,CASSLGQGRNTEAFF,TGTGCCAGCAGCTTGGGACAGGGGAGGAACACTGAAGCTTTCTTT
TRBV18,.,TRBD2,TRBJ2-7,CASSPRLAGDYEQYF,TGTGCCAGCTCACCAAGGCTAGCGGGAGACTACGAGCAGTACTTC
TRBV7-9,.,TRBD1,TRBJ2-1,CASSSWGQGDKIYNEQFF,TGTGCCAGCAGCTCATGGGGACAGGGAGACAAGATTTACAATGAGCAGTTCTTC
TRBV15,once,.,TRBJ1-5,CATRADRSLGPQHF,TGTGCCACTCGGGCCGACAGGTCGTTGGGGCCCCAGCATTTT
TRBV28,.,.,TRBJ1-2,CASSLWGGRYGDGYTF,TGTGCCAGCAGTTTATGGGGGGGAAGGTACGGGGATGGCTACACCTTC
TRBV7-2,.,.,TRBJ1-5,CASSTPRPPYYSNQPQHF,TGTGCCAGCAGCACCCCCCGTCCTCCCTACTATAGCAATCAGCCCCAGCATTTT
TRBV7-7,.,TRBD2,TRBJ2-5,CASSLGPAGGQETQYF,TGTGCTAGCAGCTTAGGTCCAGCGGGAGGGCAAGAGACCCAGTACTTC
TRBV5-1,.,TRBD1,TRBJ2-7,CASSLGAGGDEQYF,TGCGCCAGCAGCTTGGGGGCAGGGGGCGACGAGCAGTACTTC
TRBV6-1,.,TRBD2,TRBJ2-1,CASSEGWLAGAGSYNEQFF,TGTGCCAGCAGTGAAGGGTGGCTAGCGGGCGCCGGGTCCTACAATGAGCAGTTCTTC
TRBV7-2,.,TRBD2,TRBJ2-5,CASSLVLAGGETQYF,TGTGCCAGCAGCTTGGTCCTAGCGGGAGGGGAGACCCAGTACTTC
TRBV27,.,.,TRBJ2-7,CASSPKIPRISKQGQYF,TGTGCCAGCAGCCCGAAGATTCCACGGATCTCGAAACAGGGGCAGTACTTC
TRBV14,.,.,TRBJ1-2,CASSQDRGYGYTF,TGTGCCAGCAGCCAAGACAGGGGCTATGGCTACACCTTC
TRBV5-1,.,.,TRBJ2-5,CASSLAETQYF,TGCGCCAGCAGCTTGGCGGAGACCCAGTACTTC
TRBV11-3,.,.,TRBJ1-1,CASSSDRHTEAFF,TGTGCCAGCAGCTCGGACAGACACACTGAAGCTTTCTTT
TRBV18,.,.,TRBJ1-1,CASSPKVVSWGDTEAFF,TGTGCCAGCTCACCAAAGGTGGTCAGCTGGGGGGACACTGAAGCTTTCTTT
TRBV18,.,.,TRBJ2-2,CASSQYTTGELFF,TGTGCCAGCTCACAATACACCACCGGGGAGCTGTTTTTT
TRBV14,.,.,TRBJ2-5,CASSQTSFGQETQYF,TGTGCCAGCAGCCAAACTAGCTTCGGGCAAGAGACCCAGTACTTC
TRBV4-1,once,TRBD2,TRBJ2-7,CASSPRTSGDDEQYF,TGCGCCAGCAGCCCCCGGACTAGCGGGGACGATGAGCAGTACTTC
TRBV7-3,.,.,TRBJ2-2,CASSHETASSDIHLNTGELFF,TGTGCCAGCAGTCACGAAACCGCCTCTAGCGATATACATTTAAACACCGGGGAGCTGTTTTTT
TRBV5-4,.,.,TRBJ1-4,CASSPAGQGILFF,TGTGCCAGCAGCCCGGCTGGGCAGGGGATTCTGTTTTTT
TRBV4-2,many,TRBD1,TRBJ1-1,CASSQARTGGSEAFF,TGTGCCAGCAGCCAAGCCCGGACAGGGGGATCTGAAGCTTTCTTT
TRBV28,.,TRBD2,TRBJ2-3,CASSPRGGQERTDTQYF,TGTGCCAGCAGCCCACGGGGAGGGCAGGAGCGGACAGATACGCAGTATTTT
TRBV5-8,.,.,TRBJ1-3,CASSLYGNTIYF,TGTGCCAGCAGCTTATATGGAAACACCATATATTTT
TRBV5-1,.,.,TRBJ1-6,CASSAGVSYNSPLHF,TGCGCCAGCAGCGCAGGGGTGTCCTATAATTCACCCCTCCACTTT
TRBV7-9,.,TRBD2,TRBJ2-3,CASSYGTSGGLDTQYF,TGTGCCAGCAGCTACGGGACTAGCGGGGGGCTGGATACGCAGTATTTT
TRBV12-5,.,TRBD1,TRBJ2-1,CASARDRAYNEQFF,TGTGCTAGTGCCCGGGACAGGGCCTACAATGAGCAGTTCTTC
TRBV27,.,TRBD1,TRBJ1-4,CASSLGISGTGLTNEKLFF,TGTGCCAGCAGTTTAGGGATTTCGGGGACAGGGCTAACTAATGAAAAACTGTTTTTT